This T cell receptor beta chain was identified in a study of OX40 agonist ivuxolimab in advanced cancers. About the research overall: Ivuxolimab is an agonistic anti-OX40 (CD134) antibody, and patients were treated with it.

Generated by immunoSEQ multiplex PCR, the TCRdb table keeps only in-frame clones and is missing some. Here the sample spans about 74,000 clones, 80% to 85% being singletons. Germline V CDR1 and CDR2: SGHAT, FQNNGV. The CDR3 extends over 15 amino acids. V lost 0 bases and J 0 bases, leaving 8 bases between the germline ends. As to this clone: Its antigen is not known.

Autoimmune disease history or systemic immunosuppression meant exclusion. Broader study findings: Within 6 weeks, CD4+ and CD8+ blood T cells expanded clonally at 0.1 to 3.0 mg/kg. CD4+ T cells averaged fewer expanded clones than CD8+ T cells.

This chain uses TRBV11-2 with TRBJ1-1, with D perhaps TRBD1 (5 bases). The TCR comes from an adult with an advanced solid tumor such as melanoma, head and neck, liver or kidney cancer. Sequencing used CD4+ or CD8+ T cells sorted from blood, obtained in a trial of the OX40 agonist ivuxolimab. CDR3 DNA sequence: TGTGCCAGCAGCTTAGATCCACAGGTGAACACTGAAGCTTTCTTT. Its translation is CASSLDPQVNTEAFF.